A single sample is the source of the 32 T cell receptor beta chains below, sequenced in a study of cytomegalovirus exposure and HLA in healthy donors. Primers: 60 Vbeta forward and 13 Jbeta reverse. Measured with immunoSEQ multiplex PCR; TCRdb has only the in-frame clones, and not every one. The repertoire holds approximately 150,000 clones, with roughly 85% as singletons. Sequencing was performed on PBMCs. The receptors originated from a man aged 18 to 30 in good health and CMV-seropositive.

The chain carries TRBV6-1 and TRBJ1-1; the D is unclear. Looked up from germline, CDR1 is MNHNS and CDR2 is SASEGT. The CDR3 loop spans 15 amino acids. V lost 6 bases and J lost 1, with 15 bases in between. CDR3 amino acids: CASRGLRAANTEAFF. CDR3 sequence (DNA): TGTGCCAGCAGGGGGTTGCGGGCGGCGAACACTGAAGCTTTCTTT.

CDR3: CASSAGDYQPQHF. Written as DNA, the CDR3 is TGTGCCAGCTCCGCGGGGGATTATCAGCCCCAGCATTTT. The chain uses TRBV6-1 and TRBJ1-5; perhaps TRBD1 as D (5 bases). Trimming took 8 bases from V and 5 from J, leaving 13 bases between them. CDR1 MNHNS and CDR2 SASEGT come from the germline V gene. The CDR3 has 13 residues.

The V and J genes are TRBV10-3 and TRBJ1-2, with D unclear. The CDR3 is made up of 13 amino acids. CDR1 and CDR2 from the germline V gene are ENHRY and SYGVKD. V lost 4 bases to trimming and J lost 2 bases, with 8 bases between them. This chain's CDR3 is CAISVDTNYGYTF. DNA for the CDR3: TGTGCCATCAGTGTTGACACCAACTATGGCTACACCTTC.

The chain employs TRBV2 and TRBJ2-7; 11 nucleotides align to TRBD2. The CDR3 contains 17 residues. Germline CDR1 and CDR2: SNHLY and FYNNEI. The V and J ends lost 7 bases and 4 bases, in that order; junction bases with no gene match: 15. The CDR3 bases are TGTGCCAGCAAACCGGGACTAGCGGTTCGTCCGGAATACGAGCAGTACTTC. Translated: CASKPGLAVRPEYEQYF.

The chain joins TRBV7-8 to TRBJ1-1, with D possibly TRBD1 on 6 matching bases. The CDR3 sequence is 15 residues long. Germline CDR1 SGHVS, CDR2 FQNEAQ. Trimming stripped 4 bases from V and 0 bases from J, with 12 bases between. CDR3 region: CASSSEQGLNTEAFF. CDR3 in DNA: TGTGCCAGCAGCTCGGAACAGGGCCTGAACACTGAAGCTTTCTTT. The full variable domain, in which reference TRBV7-8 and TRBJ1-1 provide the parts outside the CDR3, is GAGVSQSPRYKVAKRGQDVALRCDPISGHVSLFWYQQALGQGPEFLTYFQNEAQLDKSGLPSDRFFAERPEGSVSTLKIQRTQQEDSAVYLCASSSEQGLNTEAFFGQGTRLTVV.

The chain recombines TRBV11-2 with TRBJ2-3; no clear D gene. V was cut by 3 bases and J by 7 bases, with 20 bases left in between. Germline CDR1 SGHAT, CDR2 FQNNGV. The length of the CDR3 is 16 residues. CDR3 amino acids: CASSFSPLAGSNTQYF. CDR3 nucleotide sequence: TGTGCCAGCAGCTTTTCCCCCCTGGCAGGTAGTAATACGCAGTATTTT.

The chain joins TRBV7-9 to TRBJ1-2; possible D gene TRBD1, 5 bases. Trimming cost V 3 bases and J 3 bases, with 8 bases left between them. Germline V gene sequence: CDR1 SEHNR, CDR2 FQNEAQ (reference sequence). The CDR3 length is 13 residues. CDR3 sequence (DNA): TGTGCCAGCAGCTTCCCCAGGGACTATGGCTACACCTTC. It specifies CASSFPRDYGYTF. Full variable domain (remainder filled in from reference TRBV7-9 and TRBJ1-2): DTGVSQNPRHKITKRGQNVTFRCDPISEHNRLYWYRQTLGQGPEFLTYFQNEAQLEKSRLLSDRFSAERPKGSFSTLEIQRTEQGDSAMYLCASSFPRDYGYTFGSGTRLTVV.

This clone was seen just once. This chain joins TRBV11-2 and TRBJ1-1; a possible D gene is TRBD1 (6 bases). V was clipped by 1 base and J by 1 base, with 16 bases between them. This CDR3 spans 17 amino acids. Germline V gives CDR1 SGHAT, CDR2 FQNNGV. CDR3 sequence reads: CASSLVGGWGRNTEAFF. CDR3 DNA sequence: TGTGCCAGCAGCTTAGTAGGGGGTTGGGGGCGGAACACTGAAGCTTTCTTT.

The chain combines TRBV30 with TRBJ2-4, with D possibly being TRBD1 (6 bases). The germline V and J ends were trimmed by 1 base and 9 bases, with 10 bases remaining between them. Germline CDR1 reads GTSNPN; CDR2 reads SVGIG (reference sequence). The CDR3 spans 12 residues. CDR3 loop: CAWSGGQGIQYF. In DNA form, the CDR3 reads TGTGCCTGGAGTGGGGGGCAGGGCATTCAGTACTTC.

The chain combines TRBV4-3 with TRBJ2-1; D unresolved. The CDR3 spans 12 residues. Trimming pared 2 bases from V and 6 bases from J, leaving 5 bases between. In germline, CDR1 is LGHNA, CDR2 YSLEER. For the CDR3, the DNA is TGCGCCAGCAGCCAACTAGGCAATGAGCAGTTCTTC. This sequence encodes CASSQLGNEQFF.

This chain links TRBV29-1 with TRBJ1-2; TRBD1 might be the D (6 bases). V lost 5 bases to trimming and J lost 8 bases, with 18 bases between them. There are 13 residues in the CDR3. Looked up from germline, CDR1 is SQVTM and CDR2 is ANQGSEA. The CDR3 region is CSVPLGGARGYTF. CDR3 in DNA: TGCAGCGTTCCCCTAGGGGGGGCGCGAGGCTACACCTTC.

This rearrangement joins TRBV4-3 to TRBJ2-4; 8 nucleotides match TRBD2. The V and J ends lost 0 bases and 8 bases, in that order; junction bases with no gene match: 3. The CDR3 covers 14 residues. Germline CDR1 and CDR2: LGHNA and YSLEER. CDR3 sequence reads: CASSQETTSDIQYF. DNA of the CDR3: TGCGCCAGCAGCCAAGAAACGACTAGCGACATTCAGTACTTC.

The V and J genes are TRBV7-9 and TRBJ2-2, with TRBD2 as a possible D gene (5 bases). V lost 6 bases and J lost 7, with 12 bases in between. CDR3 length equals 13 residues. Germline CDR1 SEHNR, CDR2 FQNEAQ (reference sequence). CDR3 bases: TGTGCCAGCAGACTAGGAGAAGGCGGGGAGCTGTTTTTT. Its translation: CASRLGEGGELFF.

The rearrangement uses TRBV10-2 and TRBJ1-1; 10 bases fit TRBD1. Unmatched junction bases numbered 7, after V lost 2 bases and J lost 4 bases. Germline CDR1 reads WSHSY; CDR2 reads SAAADI. The CDR3 sequence is 16 residues long. CDR3 amino acids: CASSEGKGTGVTEAFF. The CDR3 DNA sequence: TGCGCCAGCAGTGAGGGTAAGGGGACAGGGGTCACTGAAGCTTTCTTT.

To note about this clone: Mismatch with germline at one junction end may stem from a read error. The rearrangement uses TRBV6-6 and TRBJ1-1; TRBD1 aligns across 8 bases. This CDR3 region has 14 residues. Germline CDR1 MNHNY, CDR2 SVGAGI (reference sequence). The CDR3 is CASSNDRGSSGIHF. As DNA, the CDR3 is TGTGCCAGCAGCAACGACAGGGGCAGCTCGGGGATCCACTTT.

The chain combines TRBV6-1 with TRBJ2-3; 8 positions match TRBD1. There are 17 residues in the CDR3. The ends lost 1 base at V and 1 base at J; junction bases unmatched: 7. Germline CDR1 MNHNS, CDR2 SASEGT. The CDR3: CASSEGIGQGGTDTQYF. The CDR3 DNA sequence: TGTGCCAGCAGTGAAGGGATAGGACAGGGTGGCACAGATACGCAGTATTTT.

CDR3 DNA: TGTGCCAGCAGCGGCTTCGGGACTAGTAACAATGAGCAGTTCTTC. As protein: CASSGFGTSNNEQFF. The rearrangement joins TRBV7-3 to TRBJ2-1, with 8 bases fitting TRBD2. V gave up 5 bases and J gave up 5 bases; unmatched junction bases: 8. The CDR3 runs to 15 residues. Germline V CDR1 and CDR2: SGHTA, FQGTGA.

The chain carries TRBV10-3 and TRBJ1-3; D not resolved. Trimming removed 3 bases at V and 0 bases at J, with 18 bases between. Germline CDR1 reads ENHRY; CDR2 reads SYGVKD. There are 18 residues in the CDR3. In DNA, the CDR3 is TGTGCCATCAGTGATATCGTGAGGCTTTCCGGCTCTGGAAACACCATATATTTT. Residues: CAISDIVRLSGSGNTIYF.

The sample holds one count of this clone. The V and J genes are TRBV7-9 and TRBJ2-1, with 9 positions matching TRBD2. CDR3 length equals 14 residues. V dropped 6 bases and J dropped 8; count of bases not matched to a gene: 8. Germline assignment: CDR1 SEHNR and CDR2 FQNEAQ (reference sequence). Here the CDR3 DNA reads TGTGCCAGCAGGCCGGGACTAGCATCCCATGAGCAGTTCTTC. Translation: CASRPGLASHEQFF.

The gene calls are TRBV29-1 and TRBJ2-7; TRBD1 matches at 8 bases. Germline lookup yields CDR1 SQVTM and CDR2 ANQGSEA. The CDR3 covers 14 residues. J was trimmed by 1 base and V by 6 bases; bases with no gene match: 8. This CDR3 is CSVQRQGTSYEQYF. As DNA, the CDR3 is TGCAGCGTCCAAAGACAGGGGACTTCCTACGAGCAGTACTTC.

The chain couples TRBV11-2 to TRBJ2-3, with D possibly matching TRBD1 (5 bases). V dropped 1 base and J dropped 2 bases, with 10 bases sitting between them. CDR3 size: 15 residues. Germline V gene sequence: CDR1 SGHAT, CDR2 FQNNGV. The CDR3 is CASSLVDRATDTQYF. Written as DNA, the CDR3 is TGTGCCAGCAGCTTAGTTGACAGAGCCACAGATACGCAGTATTTT.

The V gene is TRBV4-1, the J gene TRBJ1-2, with TRBD1 identical over 8 bases. The CDR3 runs 13 residues. Germline V gene sequence: CDR1 MGHRA, CDR2 YSYEKL. Losses at the gene ends were 5 bases for V and 6 bases for J; bases not matched to a gene: 5. CDR3 coding DNA: TGCGCCAGCAGCGCTCGGACAGGGAATGGCTACACCTTC. Protein sequence: CASSARTGNGYTF.

V is TRBV6-5 and J is TRBJ2-3, with a possible D match to TRBD1 (6 bases). V lost 7 bases to trimming and J lost 6 bases, with 8 bases between them. The CDR3 extends over 11 amino acids. Germline assignment: CDR1 MNHEY and CDR2 SVGAGI. The CDR3 nucleotides read TGTGCCAGCACCGGACAGGATACGCAGTATTTT. Translation gives CASTGQDTQYF.

The chain couples TRBV7-8 to TRBJ2-2; the match to TRBD1 covers 10 bases. The V gene's germline CDR1 is SGHVS and CDR2 FQNEAQ. J lost 6 bases, V lost 2 bases, and 6 bases had no gene match. The CDR3 runs 16 residues. The CDR3 loop is CASSLLGTGEAGELFF. DNA of the CDR3: TGTGCCAGCAGCTTATTAGGGACAGGGGAGGCCGGGGAGCTGTTTTTT. Together with reference TRBV7-8 and TRBJ2-2, the CDR3 gives the full variable domain: GAGVSQSPRYKVAKRGQDVALRCDPISGHVSLFWYQQALGQGPEFLTYFQNEAQLDKSGLPSDRFFAERPEGSVSTLKIQRTQQEDSAVYLCASSLLGTGEAGELFFGEGSRLTVL.

The sample holds a few counts of this clone. This chain connects TRBV25-1 to TRBJ2-1, with 8 nucleotides matching TRBD1. The CDR3 loop spans 16 amino acids. Germline values: CDR1 MGHDK, CDR2 SYGVNS. The trim removed 8 bases at V and 0 bases at J, leaving 9 bases unmatched. CDR3: CASEARGRYSYNEQFF. The CDR3 DNA reads TGTGCCAGCGAAGCCAGGGGGCGTTACTCCTACAATGAGCAGTTCTTC.

This clone was seen once. The chain has TRBV10-1 and TRBJ2-2; D is uncertain. The CDR3 runs 17 residues. Germline V gives CDR1 WNHNN, CDR2 SYGVQD (reference sequence). Trimming took 0 bases from V and 0 from J, leaving 11 bases between them. This CDR3 is CASSESTRRANTGELFF. As DNA, the CDR3 is TGCGCCAGCAGTGAGTCCACCCGACGGGCGAACACCGGGGAGCTGTTTTTT.

This chain links TRBV7-2 with TRBJ1-2; D ambiguous. V was cut by 1 base and J by 1 base, with 10 bases left in between. Germline V gene sequence: CDR1 SGHTA, CDR2 FQGNSA. The length of the CDR3 is 15 residues. The CDR3 sequence is CASSLGEGVNYGYTF. The CDR3 nucleotides are TGTGCCAGCAGCTTAGGGGAGGGCGTTAACTATGGCTACACCTTC.

The chain has TRBV27 and TRBJ2-2; 7 nucleotides line up with TRBD1. Germline values: CDR1 MNHEY, CDR2 SMNVEV (reference sequence). After removal of 5 bases from V and 4 bases from J, the junction contained 10 bases not matched to a gene. This CDR3 has 16 amino acids. CDR3 sequence: CASSQSGGRGTGELFF. CDR3 DNA: TGTGCCAGCAGTCAGTCAGGGGGACGCGGCACCGGGGAGCTGTTTTTT.

The chain has TRBV5-6 and TRBJ2-2; weak D call: TRBD1 (5 bases). The CDR3 totals 16 residues. Per the germline V gene, CDR1 is SGHDT and CDR2 is YYEEEE. V was clipped by 0 bases and J by 3 bases, with 12 bases between them. CDR3 sequence: CASSLVARVDTGELFF. For the CDR3, the DNA is TGTGCCAGCAGCTTGGTCGCCAGGGTCGACACCGGGGAGCTGTTTTTT.

The CDR3 DNA reads TGTGCCTGGAACCCCGCGGCGAAGAACACTGAAGCTTTCTTT. Translating it yields CAWNPAAKNTEAFF. This chain links TRBV30 with TRBJ1-1; D not certain. The CDR3 length is 14 residues. CDR1 and CDR2 from the germline V gene are GTSNPN and SVGIG (reference sequence). V lost 4 bases and J lost 1, with 13 bases in between.

V is TRBV5-4 and J is TRBJ2-2; the match to TRBD1 covers 9 bases. CDR3 length: 15 amino acids. Per germline, CDR1 SGHNT and CDR2 YYREEE (reference sequence). V dropped 6 bases and J dropped 7; count of bases not matched to a gene: 10. CDR3 DNA: TGTGCCAGCACGACAGGGGGGAACTTAGGCGGGGAGCTGTTTTTT. It encodes CASTTGGNLGGELFF.

The J gene is TRBJ1-4, the V gene TRBV19; D gene ambiguous. Trimming left V 9 bases short and J 13 bases short, with 15 bases between. The germline gives CDR1 LNHDA, CDR2 SQIVND (reference sequence). The CDR3 contains 11 residues. The CDR3, as DNA: TGTGCCAGCAGCACGTCACTAAGACTGTTTTTT. Its translation is CASSTSLRLFF.